This is a list of T cell receptor beta chains from one sample in a study of T cells in Graves' hyperthyroidism and ophthalmopathy. Using its own MiXCR run on the multiplex PCR reads, TCRdb lists one record per CDR3 protein. Of about 400,000 distinct CDR3 sequences listed, 15% to 17% were seen once; the top ten hold 25% to 30%. The source material was blood. The receptors shown here come from a woman between 18 and 29 years old with Graves' hyperthyroidism that later progressed to Graves' ophthalmopathy. Each CDR3 is given with its conserved first and last residue. Fields, in order: CDR3 length, V gene, J gene, CDR3 protein.

cdr3_length: 18; v_call: TRBV6-1; j_call: TRBJ2-2; cdr3_aa: CASKPGLAGAWDTGELFF
cdr3_length: 14; v_call: TRBV6-1; j_call: TRBJ2-1; cdr3_aa: CASRGMSSYNEQFF
cdr3_length: 10; v_call: TRBV2; j_call: TRBJ2-1; cdr3_aa: CASSVLEQFF
cdr3_length: 14; v_call: TRBV12-3/TRBV12-4; j_call: TRBJ2-5; cdr3_aa: CASSPQGTWGTQYF
cdr3_length: 13; v_call: TRBV27; j_call: TRBJ1-5; cdr3_aa: CASSYRVSQPQHF
cdr3_length: 15; v_call: TRBV27; j_call: TRBJ2-1; cdr3_aa: CASSSALAGKNEQFF
cdr3_length: 15; v_call: TRBV3-2; j_call: TRBJ2-2; cdr3_aa: CASSQSGNKTGELFF
cdr3_length: 14; v_call: TRBV20-1; j_call: TRBJ2-7; cdr3_aa: CSASGSYPSYEQYF
cdr3_length: 15; v_call: TRBV28; j_call: TRBJ2-7; cdr3_aa: CASSLPGTKIYEQYF
cdr3_length: 14; v_call: TRBV18; j_call: TRBJ1-1; cdr3_aa: CASSPGLLDTEAFF
cdr3_length: 13; v_call: TRBV5-6; j_call: TRBJ1-1; cdr3_aa: CASRRQANTEAFF
cdr3_length: 13; v_call: TRBV7-2; j_call: TRBJ2-7; cdr3_aa: CASSLTWAYEQYF
cdr3_length: 11; v_call: TRBV5-1; j_call: TRBJ2-1; cdr3_aa: CASSLGLEQFF